This T cell receptor (beta chain) was retrieved from a study of T cells after posttransplantation cyclophosphamide. General study findings and limits: After PTCy, TRB diversity resembled that of CNI/methotrexate controls. TRB overlap between skin or GI tissue T cells and blood was limited.

Worth noting for this clone: The antigen is not known.

After removal of 5 bases from V and 0 bases from J, the junction contained 11 bases not matched to a gene. Germline CDR1 and CDR2: LNHDA and SQIVND (reference sequence). This CDR3 has 19 amino acids. The repertoire was sequenced with immunoSEQ multiplex PCR; TCRdb's copy has only in-frame clones and lacks some. This sample shows about 12,000 clones and no singletons; approximately 7% rests with the ten largest. V and J are TRBV19 and TRBJ2-3; 13 positions agree with TRBD2. Sequenced material: PBMCs. The clonotype was recovered from a woman in her thirties or forties in good health, CMV-negative, and a related stem cell transplant donor. CDR3 residues: CASSREGTSGDSSTDTQYF. The CDR3 nucleotides read TGTGCCAGTAGTCGAGAGGGGACTAGCGGGGATTCTAGCACAGATACGCAGTATTTT.